This paragraph covers one TCR beta chain sequence. This clonotype came up many times. No antigen is known for it. Base qualities are not at hand, and no much larger clone is one base apart. Libraries of naive CD8 T cells were built from about 20,000 to 1,000,000 sorted cells, with 10%, 30% or 50% of the purified RNA used. On a BD FACSAria II, naive CD8 T cells were FACS-sorted as CD8+CD4-CCR7+CD45RA+ and collected into RLT Plus buffer. To test detection sensitivity, Jurkat RNA equivalent to ten TCR copies was spiked into samples of roughly 19,000-1,000,000 naive CD8 T cells. CD8 T cells were enriched using RosetteSep CD8+ T Cell Enrichment Cocktail and Ficoll-Paque, and the enriched cells then underwent ACK red cell lysis. From cysteine to phenylalanine, the CDR3 is 13 amino acids long. Of the read, only the CDR3 DNA is kept; its 39 bases are in frame from base 1. Per the germline V gene, SGHDT is the CDR1 and YYEEEE is the CDR2. V was cut back by 2 bases and J by 7 bases, leaving a gap of 10 bases between them.

The library came from PCR. For sequencing, a NextSeq 500 was employed. Bulk TCR libraries were generated as previously described, with the TCR primers listed in Table S5 used. Total RNA was purified with the Qiagen AllPrep DNA/RNA kit. Before any analysis, reads coming from multiple sequencing runs of the same library were combined into one pool. As for the authors' bioinformatics: Reads were retained only if an exact TCR constant sequence was present, and the retained reads were trimmed to 150 nt and grouped according to their 12-nt molecular barcodes. Reads within each barcode group were sub-clustered using a 15% Levenshtein threshold, and quality-weighted consensus sequences were constructed for each RNA molecule. Non-functional sequences were discarded, and so were lower-count sequences lying one edit away from another sequence. Based on a fit of two negative binomial distributions, barcode sub-clusters having less than 20% of the maximum read count were discarded. TCRdb itself trimmed the public reads at Q25 with fastp, ran MiXCR and retained productive beta chains. All rows with the same CDR3 protein become a single entry with the most common DNA and genes. The V and J calls reflect TCRdb's pipeline rather than the authors' work. Counted in this sample were around 470,000 distinct CDR3 sequences; around 23% of them appeared once. Around 0.8% of the sample goes to the ten largest clones.

This sample was included in a study of molecular identifiers for immune sequencing clone quantification listed by TCRdb under 2018. Background on the whole study: For a replicate experiment, RNA from roughly 18,000 or 92,000 naive CD8 T cells was divided into five aliquots, and four of the five aliquots were sequenced. CD8 T cells were used in a methods study to benchmark molecular-identifier clustering-based TCR repertoire sequencing (MIDCIRS) and TCR RNA copy counting. General conclusions and limits of the study: Spiked-in Jurkat TCR RNA equivalent to a single cell was reported to be detectable even among approximately 900,000 naive CD8 T cells. The sizes of highly expanded clones could end up underestimated when identical TCR molecules share a barcode. When barcode sub-clustering was left out, chimeric consensus sequences inflated TCR diversity, with chimeras reaching as high as 47%. In CMV-specific effector cells, over 98% of molecules were held by clones above 20 RNA copies, whereas under 1% of molecules were held by such clones in naive cells. Approximately 2.7 recovered TCR RNA copies per cell were obtained by modeling, versus approximately 10 by digital PCR, implying a capture efficiency of 30% to 35%. The naive libraries included spiked-in Jurkat TCR RNA (around nine copies' worth), and this Jurkat TCR RNA is not part of the donor repertoire.

Sequencing input: naive CD8+ T cells from blood, with Jurkat cell RNA spiked in. The cell subset or site label corresponds to: FACS-sorted CD8+CD4-CCR7+CD45RA+ naive T cells. The chain was built from TRBV5-6 and TRBJ1-5; matching of 5 bases hints at TRBD1 as the D gene. The receptor was isolated from a human donor in good health. Some libraries in this study had Jurkat cell RNA spiked in. The DNA is TGTGCCAGCAGCTTATATGGGGGGCAGCCCCAGCATTTT. This sequence encodes CASSLYGGQPQHF. Beyond the CDR3, the reference TRBV5-6 and TRBJ1-5 genes provide the residues; the full variable domain reads: DAGVTQSPTHLIKTRGQQVTLRCSPKSGHDTVSWYQQALGQGPQFIFQYYEEEERQRGNFPDRFSGHQFPNYSSELNVNALLLGDSALYLCASSLYGGQPQHFGDGTRLSIL.